Listed below are T cell receptor beta chains from one sample, sequenced in a study of T-cell reconstitution after alpha-beta-depleted transplantation in children. TCRdb ran MiXCR on the PCR reads and lists one entry per CDR3 protein. The repertoire holds 45,000 or so distinct CDR3 sequences, with around half as singletons. Here the sequenced sample was peripheral blood, taken before TCRalphabeta/CD19-depleted stem cell transplant. All receptors come from a boy less than two years old with SCID, due to receive a stem cell transplant. Both conserved end residues are part of each CDR3. D genes are given only for firm matches. Size values are once, few and many counts, or a class for expanded clones, and some rows have none.

clone size	V gene	J gene	D gene	CDR3 DNA	CDR3 protein
NA	TRBV20-1	TRBJ2-3	NA	TGCAGTGGGCAGGAGGGCCCAGATACGCAGTATTTT	CSGQEGPDTQYF
NA	TRBV29-1	TRBJ2-5	NA	TGCAGCGTTCTGACAGCCCAAGAGACCCAGTACTTC	CSVLTAQETQYF
NA	TRBV6-1	TRBJ1-5	TRBD1	TGTGCCAGCAGTGAAGGACAGGGCTCTCAGCCCCAGCATTTT	CASSEGQGSQPQHF
NA	TRBV6-1	TRBJ1-2	NA	TGTGCCAGCAGCGACCCTTTACGGGACGGCCTTTACTATGGCTACACCTTC	CASSDPLRDGLYYGYTF
few	TRBV5-1	TRBJ2-5	TRBD2	TGCGCCAGCAGCTTGGCACCCCGGGAGGAGGAGACCCAGTACTTC	CASSLAPREEETQYF
NA	TRBV9	TRBJ2-1	NA	TGTGCCAGCAGCGTAGAACTAAATGAGCAGTTCTTC	CASSVELNEQFF
few	TRBV4-2	TRBJ2-5	TRBD2	TGTGCCAGCAGCCAGACTAGCTTAGAGACCCAGTACTTC	CASSQTSLETQYF
once	TRBV5-6	TRBJ2-3	TRBD2	TGTGCCAGCAGCACCCTCTACAGACTAGCGGCCAGCACAGATACGCAGTATTTT	CASSTLYRLAASTDTQYF
many	TRBV5-1	TRBJ2-3	NA	TGCGCCAGCAGCCCCGGGGACAACAGAGCAGATACGCAGTATTTT	CASSPGDNRADTQYF
few	TRBV20-1	TRBJ1-5	NA	TGCAGTGCTAGAGATCTCAAGGAGAATCAGCCCCAGCATTTT	CSARDLKENQPQHF
NA	TRBV7-9	TRBJ2-7	TRBD1	TGTGCCAGCAGCTTACCCCCTGGGACAGGGCTCTACGAGCAGTACTTC	CASSLPPGTGLYEQYF
once	TRBV28	TRBJ1-2	NA	TGTGCCAGCCTAACCAGGGGCGGTGGCTACACCTTC	CASLTRGGGYTF
few	TRBV12-3/TRBV12-4	TRBJ2-1	NA	TGTGCCAGCAGACCTGGGGGGGCTGATGAGCAGTTCTTC	CASRPGGADEQFF
NA	TRBV20-1	TRBJ2-2	NA	TGCAGTGCTAGACTCCCGAACACCGGGGAGCTGTTTTTT	CSARLPNTGELFF
few	TRBV11-2	TRBJ2-7	TRBD2	TGTGCCAGCAGCTTAGACCCACTAGCGGGGTACCTCTCCTACGAGCAGTACTTC	CASSLDPLAGYLSYEQYF
few	TRBV5-5	TRBJ1-5	TRBD1	TGTGCCAGCAGCACCACCGGGACAGGATATAGCAATCAGCCCCAGCATTTT	CASSTTGTGYSNQPQHF
NA	TRBV5-1	TRBJ2-3	TRBD1	TGCGCCAGCAGCCGGAGCAGGACAGGGACAGATACGCAGTATTTT	CASSRSRTGTDTQYF
NA	TRBV5-6	TRBJ2-3	TRBD1	TGTGCCAGCAGCTTGGGACAGGGGAGAACAGATACGCAGTATTTT	CASSLGQGRTDTQYF
NA	TRBV20-1	TRBJ1-2	NA	TGCAGTGCTAGAGATGCCGGAAACTATGGCTACACCTTC	CSARDAGNYGYTF
NA	TRBV5-1	TRBJ2-6	TRBD1	TGCGCCAGCAGTGGAGGACAGGAGGCTGGGGCCAACGTCCTGACTTTC	CASSGGQEAGANVLTF
NA	TRBV9	TRBJ1-1	NA	TGTGCCAGCAGCCCCCTGGGTTCGAACACTGAAGCTTTCTTT	CASSPLGSNTEAFF
NA	TRBV5-5	TRBJ2-1	NA	TGTGCCAGCAGCTTGGGACAGCACCCCTACAATGAGCAGTTCTTC	CASSLGQHPYNEQFF
few	TRBV4-1	TRBJ2-5	NA	TGCGCCAGCAGCCAAGCACTAGATCTTATTGAGACCCAGTACTTC	CASSQALDLIETQYF
few	TRBV7-3	TRBJ2-1	TRBD2	TGTGCCAGCAGCTTAAGGAATAGCGGGGGGGAGCAGTTCTTC	CASSLRNSGGEQFF
once	TRBV25-1	TRBJ2-3	NA	TGTGCCAGCGCTCGGGATTCCGGAAGGACAGATACGCAGTATTTT	CASARDSGRTDTQYF
many	TRBV4-1	TRBJ2-3	NA	TGCGCCAGCAGCCTGGGGGGCATAGGCACAGATACGCAGTATTTT	CASSLGGIGTDTQYF
NA	TRBV7-2	TRBJ2-5	TRBD1	TGTGCCAGCAGCTCCGACAGGGGGGTCCAAGAGACCCAGTACTTC	CASSSDRGVQETQYF
NA	TRBV11-2	TRBJ2-2	TRBD1	TGTGCCAGCAGCTTAATTCGTTTGCTGGGACAGGGCGCCGGGGAGCTGTTTTTT	CASSLIRLLGQGAGELFF
few	TRBV5-6	TRBJ2-7	NA	TGTGCCAGCAGCTTACTCGGTGAGCAGTACTTC	CASSLLGEQYF